This entry lists 13 T cell receptor beta chains sequenced from one sample in a study of cytomegalovirus exposure and HLA in healthy donors. Data came from immunoSEQ multiplex PCR; TCRdb stores just in-frame clones and leaves some out. This sample has tens of thousands of clones, with roughly 92% found just once. Sample: PBMCs. These receptors came from a woman aged 18-29 years in good health and CMV-seropositive.

This sequence joins TRBV5-6 and TRBJ2-1; TRBD1 matches at 7 bases. V gave up 3 bases and J gave up 8 bases; unmatched junction bases: 11. From germline, CDR1 is SGHDT and CDR2 YYEEEE. The CDR3 extends over 15 amino acids. The CDR3 loop reads CASSSRQGGSYEQFF. In DNA form, the CDR3 reads TGTGCCAGCAGCTCACGACAGGGTGGGTCCTATGAGCAGTTCTTC.

This clone has only one observation. V and J are TRBV27 and TRBJ1-4; D remains unclear. V was pared by 5 bases and J by 3 bases, with 13 bases between. The germline V gene encodes CDR1 MNHEY and CDR2 SMNVEV (reference sequence). The CDR3 covers 15 residues. CDR3 amino acids: CASSPSGVPNEKLFF. The CDR3 DNA reads as TGTGCCAGCAGTCCCTCAGGCGTACCTAATGAAAAACTGTTTTTT.

The chain joins TRBV9 to TRBJ2-7; D might be TRBD2 (5 bases). CDR1 and CDR2 from the germline V gene are SGDLS and YYNGEE. Trimming shortened V by 0 bases and J by 2 bases, and 12 bases separated the two germline ends. The CDR3 contains 15 residues. The DNA for the CDR3 is TGTGCCAGCAGCGTAGTTCCGGGGTCGGCCTACGAGCAGTACTTC. Translated, it gives CASSVVPGSAYEQYF.

V and J are TRBV27 and TRBJ1-5, with TRBD1 as a possible D gene (5 bases). CDR3 length: 15 amino acids. Germline assignment: CDR1 MNHEY and CDR2 SMNVEV (reference sequence). Trimming took off 4 bases at V and 4 bases at J, with 14 bases between the two ends. CDR3 nucleotide sequence: TGTGCCAGCAGTTCCGACAGAGGCCTGAATCAGCCCCAGCATTTT. Residues: CASSSDRGLNQPQHF.

The CDR3 DNA reads as TGTGCCTGGAGTCATGGACAGGCCTTCAATCAGCCCCAGCATTTT. It specifies CAWSHGQAFNQPQHF. This sequence joins TRBV30 and TRBJ1-5, with 7 bases identical to TRBD1. After removal of 2 bases from V and 3 bases from J, the junction contained 7 bases not matched to a gene. CDR1 and CDR2 from the germline V gene are GTSNPN and SVGIG (reference sequence). This CDR3 is 15 amino acids long. Variable domain in full (rest from reference TRBV30 and TRBJ1-5): SQTIHQWPATLVQPVGSPLSLECTVEGTSNPNLYWYRQAAGRGLQLLFYSVGIGQISSEVPQNLSASRPQDRQFILSSKKLLLSDSGFYLCAWSHGQAFNQPQHFGDGTRLSIL.

The chain joins TRBV18 to TRBJ1-2; D is possibly TRBD1 (5 bases). V was cut by 3 bases and J by 7 bases, with 15 bases left in between. CDR3 length: 14 amino acids. Germline lookup yields CDR1 KGHSH and CDR2 LQKENI. The CDR3 DNA reads as TGTGCCAGCTCACCTCAGGGAAATGGATTTGGCTACACCTTC. Translated, it gives CASSPQGNGFGYTF.

In this sample, this clone turned up once. The genes are TRBV7-2 and TRBJ2-1, with a possible D match to TRBD2 (6 bases). From germline, CDR1 is SGHTA and CDR2 FQGNSA. V shed 0 bases and J shed 9 bases, with 15 bases lying between them. This CDR3 has 15 residues. The DNA for the CDR3 is TGTGCCAGCAGCTTAGCCTCTAATCGGCGGGGTGAGCAGTTCTTC. Translating it yields CASSLASNRRGEQFF.

The rearrangement links TRBV27 to TRBJ1-3, with D hard to call. V was clipped by 2 bases and J by 4 bases, with 9 bases between them. Germline V gives CDR1 MNHEY, CDR2 SMNVEV (reference sequence). This CDR3 has 14 residues. The CDR3 bases are TGTGCCAGCAGTTTAGCCGGGTCCGGAAACACCATATATTTT. Protein sequence: CASSLAGSGNTIYF.

This sequence joins TRBV30 and TRBJ2-7; possible D gene TRBD2, 6 bases. This CDR3 contains 12 residues. Germline-derived CDR1 and CDR2 are GTSNPN and SVGIG (reference sequence). V was cut by 4 bases and J by 2 bases, with 9 bases left in between. CDR3 in amino acids: CAWTGVTYEQYF. In nucleotides, the CDR3 is TGTGCCTGGACGGGAGTGACCTACGAGCAGTACTTC.

The gene calls are TRBV4-3 and TRBJ2-1; tentative D call: TRBD1 (6 bases). The CDR3 loop spans 13 amino acids. V was pared by 4 bases and J by 6 bases, with 10 bases between. Germline CDR1 LGHNA, CDR2 YSLEER. CDR3 DNA: TGCGCCAGCAGCCCCGGACAGCCCAATGAGCAGTTCTTC. Translated, it gives CASSPGQPNEQFF.

The chain has TRBV4-3 and TRBJ1-1, with 7 bases lining up with TRBD1. Germline-derived CDR1 and CDR2 are LGHNA and YSLEER. The CDR3 sequence is 16 residues long. Trimming took 2 bases from V and 6 from J; bases not matched to a gene: 12. CDR3 in amino acids: CASSQTDRSVSSEAFF. CDR3 nucleotide sequence: TGCGCCAGCAGCCAAACGGACAGGTCAGTTTCATCTGAAGCTTTCTTT.

The V gene is TRBV6-6, the J gene TRBJ1-2; D gene uncertain. Trimming stripped 6 bases from V and 4 bases from J, with 15 bases between. CDR1 is MNHNY and CDR2 is SVGAGI in the germline V gene (reference sequence). CDR3 length: 14 residues. The CDR3, as DNA: TGTGCCAGCAGCCCCCCGGGTGAGGCCTATGGCTACACCTTC. It codes for CASSPPGEAYGYTF.

V gene TRBV7-3 combines with J gene TRBJ2-1, with 12 bases aligning to TRBD2. The CDR3 loop spans 15 amino acids. CDR1 SGHTA and CDR2 FQGTGA come from the germline V gene. Germline trimming cut 2 bases from V and 13 bases from J; bases unmatched to any gene: 9. CDR3 sequence reads: CASSLDGLAGRGQFF. In nucleotides, the CDR3 is TGTGCCAGCAGCTTAGATGGACTAGCGGGAAGGGGTCAGTTCTTC.